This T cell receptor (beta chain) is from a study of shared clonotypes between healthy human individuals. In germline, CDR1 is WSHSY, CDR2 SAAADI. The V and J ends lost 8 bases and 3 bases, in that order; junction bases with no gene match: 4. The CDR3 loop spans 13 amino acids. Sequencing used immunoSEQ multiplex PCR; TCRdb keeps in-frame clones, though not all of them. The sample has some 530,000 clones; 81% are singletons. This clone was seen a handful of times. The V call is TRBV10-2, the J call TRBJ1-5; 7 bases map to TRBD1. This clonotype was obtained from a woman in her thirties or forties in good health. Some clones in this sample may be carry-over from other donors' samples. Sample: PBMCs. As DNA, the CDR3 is TGCGCCAGCCTGGGACAGTACAATCAGCCCCAGCATTTT. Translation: CASLGQYNQPQHF.